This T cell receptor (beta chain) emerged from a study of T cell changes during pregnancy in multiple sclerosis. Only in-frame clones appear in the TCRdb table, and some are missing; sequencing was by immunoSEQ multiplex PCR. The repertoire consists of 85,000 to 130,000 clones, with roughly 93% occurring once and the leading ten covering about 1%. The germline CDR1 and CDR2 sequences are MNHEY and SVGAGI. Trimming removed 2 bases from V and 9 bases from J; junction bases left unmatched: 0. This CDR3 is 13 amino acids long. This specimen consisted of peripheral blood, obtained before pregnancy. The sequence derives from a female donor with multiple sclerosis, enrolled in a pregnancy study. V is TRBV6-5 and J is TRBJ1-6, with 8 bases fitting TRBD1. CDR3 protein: CASSYGQGSPLHF. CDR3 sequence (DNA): TGTGCCAGCAGTTACGGACAGGGTTCACCCCTCCACTTT.